These T cell receptor beta chains were read from a single sample in a study of OX40 agonist ivuxolimab in advanced cancers. Some clones are missing from TCRdb's copy, which holds only in-frame ones; the method was immunoSEQ multiplex PCR. Of some 99,000 clones in the sample, about nine tenths were seen once. Sequencing used CD4+ or CD8+ T cells sorted from blood, obtained in a trial of the OX40 agonist ivuxolimab. All receptors come from an adult with an advanced solid tumor such as melanoma, head and neck, liver or kidney cancer. CDR3s leave out the opening cysteine and the closing phenylalanine or tryptophan. A D gene is named only where the DNA matches it firmly. For some rows the clone size is stated as once, few or many, or as a class when expanded; others skip it.

cdr3_aa v_call clone_size j_call d_call
ASSLRGPNTDTQY TRBV7-2 . TRBJ2-3 .
ASSLGAGNTEAF TRBV7-9 . TRBJ1-1 .
ASRGTGTGNTEAF TRBV2 . TRBJ1-1 TRBD1
ASSLYPGQGDYGYT TRBV5-4 . TRBJ1-2 TRBD1
ASTTGGPYNEQF TRBV7-9 . TRBJ2-1 .
AWSRDSGRTDTQY TRBV30 . TRBJ2-3 .
AWSDARFHYEQY TRBV30 . TRBJ2-7 .
ASSLGPGTVGMTNEKLF TRBV7-2 once TRBJ1-4 TRBD1
ASSQGQGLLTEAF TRBV4-3 . TRBJ1-1 TRBD1
ASSPPRLSYEQY TRBV28 . TRBJ2-7 .
AITGDTGELF TRBV10-3 . TRBJ2-2 .
ASSLWEWYEQY TRBV7-8 . TRBJ2-7 .
ASRETSGSSSEQF TRBV6-5 . TRBJ2-1 TRBD2
ASGLGGRGTEAF TRBV12-5 . TRBJ1-1 .
ASTNLPGAGYT TRBV25-1 . TRBJ1-2 .
ASSLFSGGEQF TRBV27 . TRBJ2-1 .
ASSLGAGGETQY TRBV7-3 . TRBJ2-5 TRBD1
ASRMTGAMDGQPQH TRBV5-4 . TRBJ1-5 TRBD1
ASSHRRGYTGELF TRBV5-6 once TRBJ2-2 .
ASSQGLPANYGYT TRBV4-3 . TRBJ1-2 .
ASSQTNVQY TRBV7-9 . TRBJ2-4 .
ASSVTGGNYEQY TRBV9 . TRBJ2-7 TRBD2
ASSLVLAGANEQF TRBV7-3 . TRBJ2-1 TRBD2
ASRPDRVQETQY TRBV5-4 . TRBJ2-5 TRBD1
AWTSRTSGRAPREQF TRBV30 . TRBJ2-1 TRBD2
ASSLGEGDQETQY TRBV11-3 once TRBJ2-5 .
ASSPLAGVHEQY TRBV11-3 . TRBJ2-7 TRBD2
ATDPIPVDEQF TRBV28 . TRBJ2-1 .
ASSLDSGSLSYNEQF TRBV11-3 . TRBJ2-1 TRBD2
ASSQDGAGPTDTQY TRBV14 . TRBJ2-3 TRBD2
ASSFSPRSGANVLT TRBV7-2 once TRBJ2-6 .
ASSTQWGNTIY TRBV11-3 . TRBJ1-3 .
ASSQEVPDVGEKLF TRBV4-1 . TRBJ1-4 .
ASSPRGHREETQY TRBV5-8 . TRBJ2-5 .
ASSLRWETQY TRBV11-3 . TRBJ2-5 .
ASSLDKFSPLH TRBV5-8 . TRBJ1-6 .
ASSELGDYEQY TRBV25-1 . TRBJ2-7 .
SAERDRGAQTQY TRBV29-1 . TRBJ2-5 TRBD1
SVGLQEKLF TRBV29-1 . TRBJ1-4 .
ASSPSWLAGANEQF TRBV7-7 . TRBJ2-1 TRBD2
ASSQLPGQGYEQY TRBV4-2 . TRBJ2-7 TRBD1
ASSAYRGHGYT TRBV7-9 . TRBJ1-2 TRBD1
ASSSRGLAGVGQETQY TRBV19 . TRBJ2-5 TRBD2
ASISSNQPQH TRBV28 . TRBJ1-5 .
ASSEFSPTARVGNTIY TRBV6-1 . TRBJ1-3 .
ASSGDSDYEQY TRBV10-1 . TRBJ2-7 .
ASELGVSSYNEQF TRBV5-6 . TRBJ2-1 .
ASSLYRGNSGNTIY TRBV11-2 . TRBJ1-3 TRBD1
AIRETGDEQY TRBV10-3 once TRBJ2-7 TRBD1
ASSLRSGPSGNTIY TRBV11-2 . TRBJ1-3 .
ASLRGTSGVYNEQF TRBV18 . TRBJ2-1 TRBD2
ASSLGGGANTGELF TRBV5-1 . TRBJ2-2 .
ASSIPAGGETQY TRBV19 once TRBJ2-5 TRBD2
ASSIDICG TRBV19 few TRBJ2-7 .
ASSFPPRGGWPEAF TRBV5-6 . TRBJ1-1 .
ASSLEVRNTEAF TRBV7-8 . TRBJ1-1 .
ASSQAGVREKLF TRBV4-3 . TRBJ1-4 .
ASRTQGEQY TRBV28 . TRBJ2-5 TRBD1
ASSVGTVSSYEQY TRBV9 . TRBJ2-7 TRBD1